Described below is a single T cell receptor beta chain sequence and its context. What it binds is unknown. This record belongs to a study of OX40 agonist ivuxolimab in advanced cancers. Study details: Patients were treated with intravenous ivuxolimab, dosed at 0.01 to 10 mg/kg and infused every 2 weeks. Regarding the study as a whole: At 0.1 to 3.0 mg/kg and by week 6, clonal expansion occurred in CD4+ and CD8+ blood T cells.

The V gene end was trimmed by 3 bases and the J gene end by 2 bases; junction bases not matched to a gene: 7. Germline loops: CDR1 SQVTM, CDR2 ANQGSEA. CDR3 size: 15 residues. Assay: immunoSEQ multiplex PCR; the TCRdb copy retains only in-frame clones and omits some. The data contain over 95,000 clones, about 79% of them singletons. The origin of this receptor is an adult with an advanced solid tumor such as melanoma, head and neck, liver or kidney cancer. The chain links TRBV29-1 to TRBJ2-3; TRBD1 matches 8 bases. The starting material was CD4+ or CD8+ T cells sorted from blood, obtained in a trial of the OX40 agonist ivuxolimab. CDR3 coding DNA: TGCAGCGTTGATAGGACAGGGACACACACAGATACGCAGTATTTT. Amino acid sequence: CSVDRTGTHTDTQYF.